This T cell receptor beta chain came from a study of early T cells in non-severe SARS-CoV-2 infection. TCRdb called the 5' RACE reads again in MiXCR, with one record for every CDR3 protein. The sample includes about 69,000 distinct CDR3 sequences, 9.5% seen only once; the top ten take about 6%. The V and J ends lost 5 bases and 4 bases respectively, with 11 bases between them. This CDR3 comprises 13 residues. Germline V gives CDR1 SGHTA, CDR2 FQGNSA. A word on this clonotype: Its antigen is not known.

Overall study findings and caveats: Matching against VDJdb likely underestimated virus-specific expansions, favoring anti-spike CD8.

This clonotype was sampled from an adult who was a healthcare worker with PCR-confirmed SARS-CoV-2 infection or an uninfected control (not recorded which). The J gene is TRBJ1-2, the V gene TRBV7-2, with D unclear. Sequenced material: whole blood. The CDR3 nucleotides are TGTGCCAGCAGCCCCGGGCTTACCTATGGCTACACCTTC. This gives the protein CASSPGLTYGYTF.